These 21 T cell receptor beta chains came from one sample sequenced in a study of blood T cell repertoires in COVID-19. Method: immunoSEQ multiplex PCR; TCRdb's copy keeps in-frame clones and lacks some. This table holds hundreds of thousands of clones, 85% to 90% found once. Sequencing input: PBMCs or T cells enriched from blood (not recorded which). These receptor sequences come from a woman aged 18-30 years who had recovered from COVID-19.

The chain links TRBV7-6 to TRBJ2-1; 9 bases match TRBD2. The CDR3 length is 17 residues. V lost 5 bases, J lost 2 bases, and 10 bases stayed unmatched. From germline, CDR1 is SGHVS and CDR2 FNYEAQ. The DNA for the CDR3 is TGTGCCAGCAGCCCTAGCACAGCGGGGGGCACCTACAATGAGCAGTTCTTC. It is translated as CASSPSTAGGTYNEQFF. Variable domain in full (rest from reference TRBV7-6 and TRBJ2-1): GAGVSQSPRYKVTKRGQDVALRCDPISGHVSLYWYRQALGQGPEFLTYFNYEAQQDKSGLPNDRFSAERPEGSISTLTIQRTEQRDSAMYRCASSPSTAGGTYNEQFFGPGTRLTVL.

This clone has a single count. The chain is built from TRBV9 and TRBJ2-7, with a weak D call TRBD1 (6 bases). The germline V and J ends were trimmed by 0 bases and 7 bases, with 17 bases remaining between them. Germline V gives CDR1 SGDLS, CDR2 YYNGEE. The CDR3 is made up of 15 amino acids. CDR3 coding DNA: TGTGCCAGCAGCGTAGGGGACATGGAACTTGGGGAGCAGTACTTC. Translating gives CASSVGDMELGEQYF.

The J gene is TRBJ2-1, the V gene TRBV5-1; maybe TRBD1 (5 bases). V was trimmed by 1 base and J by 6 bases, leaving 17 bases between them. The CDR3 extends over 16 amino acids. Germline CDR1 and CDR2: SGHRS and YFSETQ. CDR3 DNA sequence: TGCGCCAGCAGCTTGTCGACCAGGGTCGCGAGCAATGAGCAGTTCTTC. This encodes CASSLSTRVASNEQFF.

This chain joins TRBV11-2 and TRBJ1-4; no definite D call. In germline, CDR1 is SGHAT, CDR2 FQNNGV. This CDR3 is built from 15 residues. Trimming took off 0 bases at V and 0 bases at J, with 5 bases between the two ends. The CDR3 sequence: CASSLEFATNEKLFF. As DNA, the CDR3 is TGTGCCAGCAGCTTAGAATTCGCAACTAATGAAAAACTGTTTTTT.

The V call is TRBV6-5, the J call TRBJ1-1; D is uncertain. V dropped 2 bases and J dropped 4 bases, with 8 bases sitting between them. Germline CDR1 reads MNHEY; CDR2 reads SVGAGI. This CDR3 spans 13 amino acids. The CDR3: CASSYGDITEAFF. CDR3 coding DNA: TGTGCCAGCAGTTACGGAGATATCACTGAAGCTTTCTTT.

The DNA of the CDR3 is TGTGCCAGTAGTAGGGGACAGGGGGTGAGGGCTGAAGCTTTCTTT. Its protein product is CASSRGQGVRAEAFF. The chain recombines TRBV19 with TRBJ1-1, with 11 bases identical to TRBD1. Germline V gene lookup returns CDR1 LNHDA and CDR2 SQIVND (reference sequence). The CDR3 has 15 residues. Trimming removed 4 bases from V and 6 bases from J; junction bases left unmatched: 7.

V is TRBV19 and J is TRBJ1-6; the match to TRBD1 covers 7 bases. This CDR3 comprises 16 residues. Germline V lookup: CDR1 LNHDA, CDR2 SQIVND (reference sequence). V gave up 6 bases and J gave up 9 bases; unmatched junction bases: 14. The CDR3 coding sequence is TGTGCCAGTAGCCCCGGGCACAGGGGAGTAAGTTCACCCCTCCACTTT. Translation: CASSPGHRGVSSPLHF.

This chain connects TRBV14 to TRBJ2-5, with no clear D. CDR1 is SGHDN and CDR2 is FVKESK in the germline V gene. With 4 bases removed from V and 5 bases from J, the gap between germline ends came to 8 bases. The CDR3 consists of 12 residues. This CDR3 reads CASSLFPETQYF. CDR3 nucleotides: TGTGCCAGCAGCCTTTTCCCGGAGACCCAGTACTTC.

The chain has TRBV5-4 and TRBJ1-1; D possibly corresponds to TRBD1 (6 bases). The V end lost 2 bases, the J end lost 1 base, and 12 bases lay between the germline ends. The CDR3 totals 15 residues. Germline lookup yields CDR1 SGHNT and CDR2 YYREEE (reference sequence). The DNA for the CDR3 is TGTGCCAGCAGCTTCGGGGGGCTTAAGAACACTGAAGCTTTCTTT. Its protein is CASSFGGLKNTEAFF. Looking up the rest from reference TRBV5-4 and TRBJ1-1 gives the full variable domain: ETGVTQSPTHLIKTRGQQVTLRCSSQSGHNTVSWYQQALGQGPQFIFQYYREEENGRGNFPPRFSGLQFPNYSSELNVNALELDDSALYLCASSFGGLKNTEAFFGQGTRLTVV.

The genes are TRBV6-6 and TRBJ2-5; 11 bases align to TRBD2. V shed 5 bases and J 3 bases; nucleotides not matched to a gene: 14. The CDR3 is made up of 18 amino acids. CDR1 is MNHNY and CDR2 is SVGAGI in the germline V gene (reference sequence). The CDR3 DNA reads TGTGCCAGCAGTCTTCCGGTAGCGGGGGGGGCCCTGGAAGAGACCCAGTACTTC. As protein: CASSLPVAGGALEETQYF.

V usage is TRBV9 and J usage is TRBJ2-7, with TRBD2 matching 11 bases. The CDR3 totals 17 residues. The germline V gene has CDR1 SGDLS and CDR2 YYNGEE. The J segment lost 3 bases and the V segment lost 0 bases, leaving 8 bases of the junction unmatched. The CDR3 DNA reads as TGTGCCAGCAGCGTAGGTTTGCTAGCGGGGGGTGACTACGAGCAGTACTTC. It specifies CASSVGLLAGGDYEQYF.

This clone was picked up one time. This CDR3 reads CASSPPPGQGGETQYF. The CDR3 DNA reads TGTGCCAGTAGTCCCCCCCCGGGACAGGGCGGCGAGACCCAGTACTTC. The chain combines TRBV19 with TRBJ2-5; 9 bases align to TRBD1. Germline CDR1 reads LNHDA; CDR2 reads SQIVND (reference sequence). After removal of 5 bases from V and 5 bases from J, the junction contained 12 bases not matched to a gene. The CDR3 contains 16 residues. Complete variable domain (other parts from reference TRBV19 and TRBJ2-5): DGGITQSPKYLFRKEGQNVTLSCEQNLNHDAMYWYRQDPGQGLRLIYYSQIVNDFQKGDIAEGYSVSREKKESFPLTVTSAQKNPTAFYLCASSPPPGQGGETQYFGPGTRLLVL.

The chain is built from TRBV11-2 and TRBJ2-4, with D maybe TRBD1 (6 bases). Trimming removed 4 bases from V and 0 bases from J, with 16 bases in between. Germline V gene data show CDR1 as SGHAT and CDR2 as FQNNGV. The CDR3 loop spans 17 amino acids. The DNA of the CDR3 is TGTGCCAGCAGCTCTCCAACAGGGTCCCTAGCCAAAAACATTCAGTACTTC. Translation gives CASSSPTGSLAKNIQYF.

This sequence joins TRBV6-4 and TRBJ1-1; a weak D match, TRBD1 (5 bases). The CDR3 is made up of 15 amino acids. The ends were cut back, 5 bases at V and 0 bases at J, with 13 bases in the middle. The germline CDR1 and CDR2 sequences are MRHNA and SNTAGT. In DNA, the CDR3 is TGTGCCAGCAGTAAGGAGCGGGGGGTGAACACTGAAGCTTTCTTT. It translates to CASSKERGVNTEAFF.

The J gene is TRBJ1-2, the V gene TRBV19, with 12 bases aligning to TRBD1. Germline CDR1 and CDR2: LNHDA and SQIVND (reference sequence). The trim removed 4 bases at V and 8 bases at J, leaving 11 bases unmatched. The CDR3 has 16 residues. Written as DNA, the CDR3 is TGTGCCAGTAGTACGATACCGGGACAGGGGGCGAGGGGCTACACCTTC. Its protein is CASSTIPGQGARGYTF.

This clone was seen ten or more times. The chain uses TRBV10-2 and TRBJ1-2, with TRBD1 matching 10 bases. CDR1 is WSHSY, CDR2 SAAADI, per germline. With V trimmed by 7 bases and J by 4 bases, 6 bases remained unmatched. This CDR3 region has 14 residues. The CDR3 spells CASTLTGGGYGYTF. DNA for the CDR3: TGCGCCAGCACCCTGACAGGGGGCGGCTATGGCTACACCTTC.

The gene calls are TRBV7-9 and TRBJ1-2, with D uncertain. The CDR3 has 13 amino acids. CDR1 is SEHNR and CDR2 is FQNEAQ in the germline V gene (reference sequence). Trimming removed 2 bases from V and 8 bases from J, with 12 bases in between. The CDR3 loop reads CASSLRVAGGYTF. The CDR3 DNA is TGTGCCAGCAGCTTACGAGTCGCGGGGGGCTACACCTTC. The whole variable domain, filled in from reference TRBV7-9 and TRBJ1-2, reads DTGVSQNPRHKITKRGQNVTFRCDPISEHNRLYWYRQTLGQGPEFLTYFQNEAQLEKSRLLSDRFSAERPKGSFSTLEIQRTEQGDSAMYLCASSLRVAGGYTFGSGTRLTVV.

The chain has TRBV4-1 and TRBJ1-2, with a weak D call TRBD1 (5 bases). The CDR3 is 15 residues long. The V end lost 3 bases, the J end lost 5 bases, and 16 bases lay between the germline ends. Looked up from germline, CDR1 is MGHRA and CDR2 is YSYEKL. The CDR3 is CASSQVRDSMYGYTF. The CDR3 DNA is TGCGCCAGCAGCCAGGTTCGGGACTCTATGTATGGCTACACCTTC.

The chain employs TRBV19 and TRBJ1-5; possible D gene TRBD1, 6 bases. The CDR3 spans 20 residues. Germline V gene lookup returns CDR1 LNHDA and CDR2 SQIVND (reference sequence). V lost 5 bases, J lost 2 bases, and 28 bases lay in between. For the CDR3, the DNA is TGTGCCAGTAGTCCCCGTCAACTCGGGACACTTGGAGGCGGCAATCAGCCCCAGCATTTT. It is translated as CASSPRQLGTLGGGNQPQHF.

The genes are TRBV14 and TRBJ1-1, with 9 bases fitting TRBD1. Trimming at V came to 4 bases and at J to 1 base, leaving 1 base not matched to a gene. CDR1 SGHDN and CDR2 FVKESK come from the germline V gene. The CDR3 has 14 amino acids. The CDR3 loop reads CASSRDRANTEAFF. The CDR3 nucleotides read TGTGCCAGCAGCCGGGACAGGGCGAACACTGAAGCTTTCTTT.

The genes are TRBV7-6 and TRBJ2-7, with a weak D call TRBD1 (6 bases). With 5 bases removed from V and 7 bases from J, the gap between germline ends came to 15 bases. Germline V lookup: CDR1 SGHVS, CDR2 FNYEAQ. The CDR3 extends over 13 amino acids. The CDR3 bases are TGTGCCAGCAGCCCTCGGACAGTAGGTGAGCAGTACTTC. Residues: CASSPRTVGEQYF.